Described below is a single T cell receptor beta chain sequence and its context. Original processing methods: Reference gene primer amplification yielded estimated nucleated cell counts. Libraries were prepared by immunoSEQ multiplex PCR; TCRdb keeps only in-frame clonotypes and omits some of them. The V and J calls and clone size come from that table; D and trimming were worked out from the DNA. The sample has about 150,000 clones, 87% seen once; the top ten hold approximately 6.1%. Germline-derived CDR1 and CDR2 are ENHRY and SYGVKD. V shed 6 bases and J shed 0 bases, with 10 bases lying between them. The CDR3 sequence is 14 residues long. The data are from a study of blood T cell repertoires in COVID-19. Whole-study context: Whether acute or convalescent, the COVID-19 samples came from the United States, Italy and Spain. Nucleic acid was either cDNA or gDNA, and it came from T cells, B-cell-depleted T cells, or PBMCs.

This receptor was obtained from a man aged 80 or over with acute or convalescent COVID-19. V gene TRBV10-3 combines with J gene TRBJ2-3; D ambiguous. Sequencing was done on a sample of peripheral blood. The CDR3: CAISALESTDTQYF. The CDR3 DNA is TGTGCCATCAGCGCCCTCGAGAGCACAGATACGCAGTATTTT.